This T cell receptor beta chain was found in a study of CD8 T cells in ankylosing spondylitis. The CDR3 loop spans 22 amino acids. This clonotype has a count of ten or more. From the 5' RACE reads, TCRdb called clonotypes with MiXCR, one entry per CDR3 protein. Counted here are about 25,000 distinct CDR3 sequences, 2.5% to 3% occurring once; the ten biggest clones make up approximately 7.6%. The receptor comes from a female donor with ankylosing spondylitis or in good health (not recorded which). Sequencing was performed on blood, either unsorted or a sorted T cell fraction (not recorded which). This sequence joins TRBV3-2 and TRBJ2-2; the D segment call TRBD2 is taken from the table without a DNA check. TRBV3-2 is annotated as a pseudogene. CDR3 residues: CASSPRPGTSGGETRRAGELFF. The CDR3, as DNA: TGTGCCAGCAGCCCACGTCCCGGGACTAGCGGGGGGGAAACCCGACGTGCCGGGGAGCTGTTTTTT.